This T cell receptor beta chain was sequenced for a study of cytomegalovirus exposure and HLA in healthy donors. Overall study results and limits: Fewer N-insertions (relative to the approximately 700-donor mean) were reportedly seen in an Asian-associated ancestry cluster in a later analysis. Testing in vitro showed a few CMV-associated chains specific for CMV antigens.

V was pared by 5 bases and J by 9 bases, with 11 bases between. The length of the CDR3 is 12 residues. Germline CDR1 is SGHAT and CDR2 is FQDESV (reference sequence). Concerning this clone: Its matching antigen is unknown.

PCR primers comprised 60 Vbeta and 13 Jbeta primers. Using immunoSEQ multiplex PCR, the repertoire was profiled, and TCRdb retains in-frame clones only, with some absent. The data hold some 120,000 clones, with roughly 80% observed a single time. The chain is built from TRBV11-1 and TRBJ2-1; the D gene is possibly TRBD2 (6 bases). The sequenced sample was PBMCs. The source of this sequence is a male donor in good health and CMV-seropositive. The CDR3 nucleotides are TGTGCCAGCAGCCTATCCGGGGGTGAGCAGTTCTTC. It encodes CASSLSGGEQFF. Full variable domain (missing parts from reference TRBV11-1 and TRBJ2-1): EAEVAQSPRYKITEKSQAVAFWCDPISGHATLYWYRQILGQGPELLVQFQDESVVDDSQLPKDRFSAERLKGVDSTLKIQPAELGDSAMYLCASSLSGGEQFFGPGTRLTVL.